This T cell receptor (beta chain) stems from a study of cytomegalovirus exposure and HLA in healthy donors (TCRdb year 2017). The study in broad terms: An earlier analysis of several hundred of the donors reported 250 to 350 Gb of sequence data and roughly 100 million unique TCR beta sequences from roughly 180 million T cells. An early release that covered fewer than 750 HLA-typed donors contained about 300 gigabases of sequencing data and 85 million to 100 million unique TCR sequences. Among the roughly 390 genotyped donors, around 81% belonged to the genetic ancestry cluster associated with self-reported Caucasian donors. The study aimed to test whether cataloging public T cell receptors could reveal signatures of past pathogen exposure. Using immunosequencing, the study profiled T cell repertoires from 666 subjects and related those repertoires to cytomegalovirus serostatus. In addition to the first cohort of 500 to 850 subjects, a separate validation cohort of 130 or so different subjects was used. To predict cytomegalovirus infection status, the study combined high-throughput TCR immunosequencing, statistical association of individual TCRs with disease status, and machine learning. A later analysis re-analyzed previously published TCR beta repertoires from roughly 600 donors and added high-resolution HLA genotyping to study TCR occurrence patterns. Rather than drawing on any new phenotypic data, the later analysis identified candidate immune exposures from TCR beta sequences and the way those sequences occurred across donors. To decide whether each TCR beta V gene segment behaved as functional or pseudogenic, an earlier analysis of some 600 of the donors relied on high-throughput TCR beta sequencing. Donor age, sex, ethnicity and CMV serostatus were collected together with the repertoire data. In a later genetic analysis, genome-wide SNP genotypes for about 65% of the roughly 700 donors were used, and that subset was treated as a discovery cohort. Every repertoire in the discovery cohort had been generated on one and the same sequencing platform. Both class I and class II loci were covered by HLA typing, at four-digit resolution. The number of donors typed differed by locus, with about 629-640 for A, B, C, DRB1 and DQB1, about 500 for DQA1, 600 to 610 for DPA1, and 400 to 490 for DPB1. Roughly five DR-DQ haplotypes were handled as single units for association and clustering because linkage in the cohort was strong. On average, roughly 250,000 unique TCR beta nucleotide sequences were sequenced per donor among 398 genotyped donors of the cohort, with around 19% of those sequences being non-productive. What the work shows at the level of the full study, not this receptor alone: A later analysis found that HLA-associated TCR beta chains were more clonally expanded and had lower generation probabilities than equally common non-associated chains. Correlated functional status among segregating V segments might be attributable to linkage disequilibrium, but an unknown experimental factor could not be ruled out. In this cohort, only TCR beta chains were sequenced, and detectable features were limited by the absence of alpha or paired-chain data. V-gene and J-gene trimming of TCR beta chains was associated with a missense DCLRE1C variant in a later genetic analysis, and the association was replicated in an independent cohort. The presence/absence analyses assumed that sequencing depth was roughly uniform across donors, and that assumption may not be true. Some IMGT-functional V segments, including TRBV6-2 and TRBV6-3, could not be told apart with the 87-base-pair reads, so those segments were excluded. For the cohort, immune exposure information was limited to CMV serostatus. Three of the identified cytomegalovirus-associated TCR beta chains were confirmed in vitro to be specific for cytomegalovirus antigens. In a later analysis, most CMV-associated TCR beta chains were found to appear HLA-restricted, with HLA associations seemingly driven largely by CMV exposure. The authors suggested that the approach could potentially be extended to other disease states and immunological phenotypes. According to a later analysis, TCR association rates differed among HLA loci, with DRB1 alleles showing the most associated TCRs and HLA-C alleles showing the fewest. Because counts were too low, under 20 rarely observed V segments, including chromosome 9 orphons, were left out of the earlier analysis of about 620 of the donors. In an earlier analysis of about 600 of the donors, most TCR beta V segments appeared in productive rearrangements about 87% or about 30% of the time, broadly matching IMGT annotations. A further reported finding was that TCR beta sequences accurately predicted the HLA-A and HLA-B alleles for most subjects in the first cohort. The sequencing pipeline was judged likely to have produced a cluster of highly shared sequence variants as a technical artifact. A total of roughly 160 TCR beta chains were listed by the study as associated with cytomegalovirus. In a later analysis, several top co-occurrence clusters were reported to appear linked to parvovirus B19, influenza, CMV and Epstein-Barr virus. The classifier was reported to diagnose cytomegalovirus status with high specificity and sensitivity in both the original cohort and the validation cohort. HLA typing was unavailable for some donors at each locus, so association tests used only the typed subset. A later genetic analysis reported fewer N-insertions in productive TCRs among donors in an Asian-associated ancestry cluster than the roughly 700-donor mean. Most TCR sequences were seen in very few donors, while some public TCRs were found in many individuals. When HLA alleles, especially DR and DQ, strongly co-occurred, TCR associations were difficult to assign to individual alleles. In a later analysis, some 18,000 TCR beta sequences were associated with specific HLA alleles at a false discovery rate of 0.05.

This clone showed up just a few times. What antigen it recognizes has not been identified. No base quality values were provided; no much bigger clone lies one nucleotide off. The cohort was made up of about 610 healthy bone marrow donors. Cohort members were all nominally healthy when sampled, although unrecorded immune exposures were likely present. The donor tested CMV seropositive and was one of the 289 seropositive cohort members. A peripheral blood sample was provided by each donor, and peripheral blood mononuclear cells were used for TCR beta sequencing. Genomic DNA was extracted from the blood cell samples with the Qiagen DNeasy Blood Extraction Kit. CDR1 and CDR2 (ENHRY, SYGVKD) derive from the germline V gene. V is trimmed back by 3 bases and J by 4 bases, and the junction contains 6 bases that no gene match accounts for. Measured from the cysteine to the phenylalanine, the CDR3 is 14 residues long. The CDR3 DNA has 42 bases and is translated from base 1.

To prepare the library, the immunoSEQ multiplex PCR assay was applied. For the multiplex PCR, a mixture combining 60 forward primers for TCR Vbeta segments and 13 reverse primers for TCR Jbeta segments was used. A multiplex PCR assay on genomic DNA amplified the CDR3 region of rearranged TCR beta genes. The amplified TCR beta libraries were sequenced on the Illumina HiSeq System as 87-base-pair reads. Turning to the authors' computational methods: Across the 600 to 700 repertoires, a later analysis counted approximately 83 million unique TCR beta chains, around 10 million of which were shared by at least two donors. A nearest-neighbor algorithm error-corrected the raw reads and collapsed the reads into unique sequences, merging closely related sequences to remove PCR and sequencing errors. CDR3 sequences were aligned to IMGT reference sequences to assign V, D and J gene segments. For a sequence to be retained, a match of at least six nucleotides was required to both a V gene segment and a J gene segment. Rearrangements were called productive when the CDR3 lacked stop codons and stayed in frame with V and J; all others were non-productive. Following IMGT convention, CDR3 was defined as the stretch from the second conserved V-encoded cysteine to the conserved J-encoded phenylalanine. Sequences without an unambiguous match to a single V gene segment were excluded from the earlier analysis of about 640 of the donors. An earlier analysis of around 600 of the donors classified V segments as functional when productive rearrangements were above 56.7% and as segregating when the standard deviation between donors was above 5%. A statistical classification framework was built to diagnose cytomegalovirus status from the catalog of TCR beta chain sequences. In a later analysis, TCR nucleotide sequences were compared against IMGT/GENE-DB human TR gene sequences so that V and J genes could be assigned. Using the TCRdist pipeline, a later analysis assigned CDR3 sequences along with most-parsimonious VDJ recombination scenarios. A later analysis defined each TCR beta chain by its CDR3 amino acid sequence plus V-gene family, and excluded reads lacking a unique V-gene family. In a later analysis, 450 to 600 highly shared, low-generation-probability nucleotide sequences were removed to address suspected cross-contamination and a sequencing artifact. In a later analysis, a clonal expansion index for each public chain was calculated from normalized within-repertoire ranks of inferred template counts. A later analysis computed generation probabilities with a VDJ recombination model fitted to out-of-frame rearrangements, and checked the results against IGoR. In a later analysis, TCR-TCR, TCR-HLA and TCR-CMV co-occurrence was scored with hypergeometric tests, and a repertoire-size bias correction was applied to TCR pairs. False discovery rates were estimated in a later analysis by permuting HLA or CMV assignments 20 times. In a later analysis, co-occurring TCRs were grouped with DBSCAN, and TCRdist sequence similarity was added when clustering was performed within HLA-allele-positive subsets. For co-occurrence clustering, repertoires with fewer than 30,000 or more than 120,000 public chains were excluded, along with four or five repertoires with anomalous nucleotide sharing. Sourced from immuneACCESS, this table was stored by TCRdb with only in-frame sequences that have V and J called. A share of the clones is absent; for the studies checked, an unresolved V gene accounts for under half, and the remainder has no known explanation. The V and J calls and clone size come from that table; D and trimming were worked out from the DNA. The table for this sample lists some 170,000 clones; around 81% of them were counted only once. In total, the top ten clones hold roughly 4.5% of the sample.

The sequence links TRBV10-3 to TRBJ2-7, with 7 bases in between that match TRBD1. The sample taken for sequencing was PBMCs. This TCR derives from a woman aged 18-29 years in good health and CMV-seropositive. The DNA sequence is TGTGCCATCAGTGATCCCGGGACAGTTTACGAGCAGTACTTC. Its product reads: CAISDPGTVYEQYF.